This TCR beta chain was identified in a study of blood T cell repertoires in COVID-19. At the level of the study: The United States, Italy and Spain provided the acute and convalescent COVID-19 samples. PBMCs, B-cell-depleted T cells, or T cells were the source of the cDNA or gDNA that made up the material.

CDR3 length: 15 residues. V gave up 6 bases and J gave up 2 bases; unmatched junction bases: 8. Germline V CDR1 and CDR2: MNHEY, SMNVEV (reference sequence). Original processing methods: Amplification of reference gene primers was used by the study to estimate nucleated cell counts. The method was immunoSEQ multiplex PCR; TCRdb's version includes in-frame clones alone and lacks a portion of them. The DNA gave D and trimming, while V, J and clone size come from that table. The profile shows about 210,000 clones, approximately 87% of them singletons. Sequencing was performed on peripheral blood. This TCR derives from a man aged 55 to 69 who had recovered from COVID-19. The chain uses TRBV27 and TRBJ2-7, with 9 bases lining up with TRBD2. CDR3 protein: CASSLGAGGPYEQYF. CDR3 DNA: TGTGCCAGCAGCCTCGGGGCGGGAGGGCCCTACGAGCAGTACTTC.